This TCR beta chain was captured in a study of spatial heterogeneity in lung cancer. This clonotype has ten or more counts. Antigen unknown. This CDR3 region has 16 residues. Germline assignment: CDR1 MNHEY and CDR2 SVGAGI. Unmatched junction bases numbered 7, after V lost 2 bases and J lost 9 bases. TCRdb ran MiXCR on the 5' RACE reads and lists one entry per CDR3 protein. The profile shows some 7,000 distinct CDR3 sequences, 11% to 15% of them singletons. Time point given: sample taken at primary tumor resection. Notes on the study in general: It was found that expanded intratumoral alpha and beta TCR counts tracked tumor mutation counts.

The source of this sequence is a male donor with early-stage non-small cell lung cancer. Sequenced here: lung tumor tissue, sampled at surgery. The chain has TRBV6-5 and TRBJ2-1; 13 bases align to TRBD2. The CDR3 spells CASSYQVTSGRSEQFF. CDR3 nucleotides: TGTGCCAGCAGTTACCAAGTGACTAGCGGGAGGTCTGAGCAGTTCTTC.